These 30 T cell receptor beta chains share one sample of origin, sequenced in a study of identical twins. TCRdb reprocessed the 5' RACE reads via MiXCR and lists one record per CDR3 protein. The table lists over 200,000 distinct CDR3 sequences, less than 9.5% of them singletons, with approximately 5.1% in the top ten. Sequencing input: memory (CD45RO+) T cells sorted from blood. The receptors originated from a young woman in good health.

This clonotype was counted a few times. The V and J genes are TRBV5-1 and TRBJ1-2; no clear D. The V and J ends lost 5 bases and 4 bases respectively, with 9 bases between them. Germline CDR1 and CDR2: SGHRS and YFSETQ. The CDR3 covers 12 residues. CDR3 loop: CASSSLAYGYTF. In DNA form, the CDR3 reads TGCGCCAGCAGTTCCCTAGCCTATGGCTACACCTTC.

This clonotype was seen many times. The CDR3 DNA sequence: TGTGCCAGCAGCTTAAGTTCCACCGGGGAGCTGTTTTTT. It is translated as CASSLSSTGELFF. The V and J genes are TRBV7-3 and TRBJ2-2; D unresolved. Trimming took 1 base from V and 4 from J, leaving 4 bases between them. This CDR3 is 13 amino acids long. CDR1 is SGHTA, CDR2 FQGTGA, per germline.

A few counts support this clonotype. Written as DNA, the CDR3 is TGTGCCAGCAGTCATAGCGGGGGGGACTACGAGCAGTACTTC. It codes for CASSHSGGDYEQYF. The rearrangement joins TRBV6-2 or TRBV6-3 to TRBJ2-7, with 11 bases lining up with TRBD2. Trimming took 5 bases from V and 3 from J; bases not matched to a gene: 3. Germline CDR1 and CDR2: MNHEY and SVGEGT. The CDR3 covers 14 residues.

This rearrangement joins TRBV11-2 to TRBJ2-1, with 9 positions matching TRBD1. V lost 7 bases and J lost 8; bases outside the gene matches: 21. Germline V gives CDR1 SGHAT, CDR2 FQNNGV. This CDR3 is 18 amino acids long. The CDR3 sequence: CASTGTGTTLRENYEQFF. CDR3 nucleotides: TGTGCCAGCACCGGGACAGGGACGACTTTGCGGGAGAATTATGAGCAGTTCTTC.

V and J are TRBV12-3 or TRBV12-4 and TRBJ2-1; D is undetermined. V was cut by 4 bases and J by 6 bases, with 10 bases left in between. The CDR3 is 13 residues long. DNA for the CDR3: TGTGCCAGCAGTTGGGGTGGCAGCAATGAGCAGTTCTTC. Its protein is CASSWGGSNEQFF.

The chain carries TRBV29-1 and TRBJ2-3; maybe TRBD1 (6 bases). Germline loops: CDR1 SQVTM, CDR2 ANQGSEA. The CDR3 consists of 13 residues. Trimming took 5 bases from V and 4 from J, leaving 13 bases between them. The CDR3 DNA is TGCAGCGTTAGGACAGATCCGGCAGATACGCAGTATTTT. Its translation is CSVRTDPADTQYF.

In its sample, this clonotype was seen many times. The chain combines TRBV12-3 or TRBV12-4 with TRBJ1-6, with a possible D match to TRBD1 (5 bases). This CDR3 has 15 amino acids. V was pared by 8 bases and J by 10 bases, with 21 bases between. In DNA, the CDR3 is TGTGCCAGCTCCCTAGGGGACTCACGACGGTCACCCCTCCACTTT. It specifies CASSLGDSRRSPLHF.

Only a few counts were recorded for this clonotype. This chain joins TRBV7-9 and TRBJ2-5; a possible D gene is TRBD1 (6 bases). The CDR3 runs 12 residues. The germline CDR1 and CDR2 sequences are SEHNR and FQNEAQ (reference sequence). CDR3 sequence: CAAAGTQETQYF. CDR3 sequence (DNA): TGTGCTGCGGCAGGGACACAAGAGACCCAGTACTTC.

This clonotype came up a few times. The chain is built from TRBV19 and TRBJ2-2, with D hard to call. The germline gives CDR1 LNHDA, CDR2 SQIVND (reference sequence). The CDR3 length is 15 residues. V shed 5 bases and J shed 5 bases, with 15 bases lying between them. The CDR3 sequence is CASSPEESITGELFF. CDR3 bases: TGTGCCAGTAGTCCAGAAGAGTCGATAACCGGGGAGCTGTTTTTT.

This sequence joins TRBV20-1 and TRBJ2-5, with TRBD2 matching over 7 bases. Germline CDR1 reads DFQATT; CDR2 reads SNEGSKA (reference sequence). CDR3 size: 12 residues. J gave up 2 bases and V 6 bases, and 3 bases lay outside the gene matches. The DNA for the CDR3 is TGCAGTGCGGGAGGGAATCAAGAGACCCAGTACTTC. Its translation: CSAGGNQETQYF.

This clonotype was recorded a few times. The gene calls are TRBV6-1 and TRBJ1-2; no clear D gene. V gave up 4 bases and J gave up 3 bases, with 9 bases separating them. CDR1 and CDR2 from the germline V gene are MNHNS and SASEGT. The CDR3 covers 13 residues. This CDR3 is CASSGRTDYGYTF. CDR3 nucleotides: TGTGCCAGCAGTGGGCGGACCGACTATGGCTACACCTTC.

V and J are TRBV12-3 or TRBV12-4 and TRBJ1-5, with D uncertain. Between the trimmed V and J ends, which lost 7 bases and 4 bases, there was a span of 14 bases. The CDR3 sequence is 14 residues long. The CDR3 protein is CASTRGTLNQPQHF. In DNA, the CDR3 is TGTGCCAGCACCCGAGGAACACTAAATCAGCCCCAGCATTTT.

The rearrangement links TRBV18 to TRBJ2-3; 9 positions agree with TRBD2. The CDR3 runs 13 residues. Germline lookup yields CDR1 KGHSH and CDR2 LQKENI. With V trimmed by 8 bases and J by 4 bases, 4 bases remained unmatched. The CDR3: CASAIAGADTQYF. The CDR3 nucleotides read TGTGCCAGCGCCATAGCGGGAGCAGATACGCAGTATTTT.

This clonotype was counted at least ten times. The chain has TRBV29-1 and TRBJ1-2; D is undetermined. V dropped 5 bases and J dropped 8 bases, with 12 bases sitting between them. Germline CDR1 is SQVTM and CDR2 is ANQGSEA. This CDR3 region has 11 residues. The CDR3 loop reads CSVTKERGYTF. CDR3 nucleotide sequence: TGCAGCGTTACGAAGGAACGCGGCTACACCTTC.

This clonotype was counted many times. This chain connects TRBV5-1 to TRBJ2-7, with 8 bases fitting TRBD2. The germline V gene has CDR1 SGHRS and CDR2 YFSETQ. CDR3 size: 15 residues. With V trimmed by 4 bases and J by 0 bases, 6 bases remained unmatched. DNA of the CDR3: TGCGCCAGCAGCCTGATTAGCGGGGACTCCTACGAGCAGTACTTC. Its translation: CASSLISGDSYEQYF.

The chain couples TRBV6-2 or TRBV6-3 to TRBJ1-2; tentatively, D is TRBD1 (5 bases). V was shortened by 0 bases and J by 0 bases, with 8 bases between the two germline ends. The CDR3 is 15 residues long. CDR1 and CDR2 (germline): MNHEY, SVGEGT. The CDR3 protein is CASSYSGGANYGYTF. CDR3 DNA sequence: TGTGCCAGCAGTTACTCCGGGGGAGCTAACTATGGCTACACCTTC.

This clonotype appeared a few times. The J gene is TRBJ1-3, the V gene TRBV7-8; 9 nucleotides match TRBD1. Trimming removed 2 bases from V and 7 bases from J; junction bases left unmatched: 6. CDR1 is SGHVS and CDR2 is FQNEAQ in the germline V gene. The CDR3 spans 15 residues. CDR3 in amino acids: CASSLYGTGINTIYF. The CDR3 nucleotides read TGTGCCAGCAGCTTATACGGGACAGGGATCAACACCATATATTTT. The complete variable domain, with remaining parts taken from reference TRBV7-8 and TRBJ1-3, reads GAGVSQSPRYKVAKRGQDVALRCDPISGHVSLFWYQQALGQGPEFLTYFQNEAQLDKSGLPSDRFFAERPEGSVSTLKIQRTQQEDSAVYLCASSLYGTGINTIYFGEGSWLTVV.

This chain connects TRBV20-1 to TRBJ2-6; 8 positions agree with TRBD1. V lost 3 bases and J lost 3; bases outside the gene matches: 10. There are 17 residues in the CDR3. The germline CDR1 and CDR2 sequences are DFQATT and SNEGSKA (reference sequence). In nucleotides, the CDR3 is TGCAGTGCTAGTCTGTTCGGACAGGGCGGTGGGGCCAACGTCCTGACTTTC. It encodes CSASLFGQGGGANVLTF.

The V gene is TRBV9, the J gene TRBJ1-4; D uncertain. V gave up 3 bases and J gave up 16 bases, with 19 bases separating them. CDR1 and CDR2 from the germline V gene are SGDLS and YYNGEE. The CDR3 consists of 13 residues. CDR3 sequence reads: CASSARPDTPPFF. CDR3 coding DNA: TGTGCCAGCAGCGCTCGACCCGACACCCCGCCGTTTTTT.

Many counts were recorded for this clonotype. The chain's CDR3 is CSSRQGVMGEQYF. The CDR3 DNA reads as TGCAGCTCCCGACAGGGGGTTATGGGCGAGCAGTACTTC. V is TRBV29-1 and J is TRBJ2-7; TRBD1 matches at 9 bases. This CDR3 contains 13 residues. Germline V gene sequence: CDR1 SQVTM, CDR2 ANQGSEA. The trim removed 8 bases at V and 6 bases at J, leaving 11 bases unmatched.

This clonotype was observed a few times. The rearrangement links TRBV2 to TRBJ1-2; D might be TRBD1 (5 bases). The CDR3 spans 13 residues. The V end lost 7 bases, the J end lost 2 bases, and 11 bases lay between the germline ends. Germline V gene lookup returns CDR1 SNHLY and CDR2 FYNNEI. Here the CDR3 DNA reads TGTGCCAGCACCCCGGACACGAACTATGGCTACACCTTC. Protein sequence: CASTPDTNYGYTF.

This chain uses TRBV4-1 with TRBJ2-5; 7 positions agree with TRBD1. J lost 6 bases, V lost 0 bases, and 1 base had no gene match. CDR3 length: 13 amino acids. Germline loops: CDR1 MGHRA, CDR2 YSYEKL. The DNA for the CDR3 is TGCGCCAGCAGCCAAGAGGACAGGCAGACCCAGTACTTC. Amino acid sequence: CASSQEDRQTQYF.

Only a few counts were recorded for this clonotype. The V call is TRBV7-3, the J call TRBJ2-5; perhaps TRBD2 as D (7 bases). CDR1 and CDR2 from the germline V gene are SGHTA and FQGTGA. V lost 3 bases, J lost 1 base, and 9 bases lay in between. The CDR3 extends over 14 amino acids. CDR3 nucleotides: TGTGCCAGCAGCTTTGGGGGGGCCCAAGAGACCCAGTACTTC. It codes for CASSFGGAQETQYF.

In this sample, this clonotype turned up a few times. V and J are TRBV12-3 or TRBV12-4 and TRBJ1-1, with TRBD1 matching over 7 bases. V lost 5 bases to trimming and J lost 4 bases; unmatched junction nucleotides: 10. The CDR3 has 15 amino acids. This chain's CDR3 is CASSRGHPGGTEAFF. Written as DNA, the CDR3 is TGTGCCAGCAGTCGCGGACATCCAGGGGGCACTGAAGCTTTCTTT.

Ten or more counts support this clonotype. This chain connects TRBV29-1 to TRBJ1-4; 8 bases are a match to TRBD1. CDR3 length equals 12 residues. V gave up 7 bases and J gave up 7 bases; unmatched junction bases: 5. The germline V gene encodes CDR1 SQVTM and CDR2 ANQGSEA. The CDR3 DNA is TGCAGCGGTATCGGACAGGGTGAAAAACTGTTTTTT. This sequence encodes CSGIGQGEKLFF. The variable domain in full, completed from reference TRBV29-1 and TRBJ1-4, reads SAVISQKPSRDICQRGTSLTIQCQVDSQVTMMFWYRQQPGQSLTLIATANQGSEATYESGFVIDKFPISRPNLTFSTLTVSNMSPEDSSIYLCSGIGQGEKLFFGSGTQLSVL.

This clonotype was recorded a few times. This chain uses TRBV7-2 with TRBJ2-7, with 15 bases aligning to TRBD2. The germline gives CDR1 SGHTA, CDR2 FQGNSA. Unmatched junction bases numbered 7, after V lost 6 bases and J lost 4 bases. The CDR3 covers 16 residues. The CDR3 DNA is TGTGCCAGCAGTAGTGGGACTAGCGGGGGGATATACGAGCAGTACTTC. Protein sequence: CASSSGTSGGIYEQYF.

This clonotype has only a few counts. The V call is TRBV18, the J call TRBJ2-2; the match to TRBD1 covers 7 bases. This CDR3 is 16 amino acids long. In germline, CDR1 is KGHSH, CDR2 LQKENI. J lost 0 bases, V lost 3 bases, and 4 bases had no gene match. The CDR3 DNA sequence: TGTGCCAGCTCACCGCAACAGGGGACGAACACCGGGGAGCTGTTTTTT. Translated: CASSPQQGTNTGELFF.

This clonotype has only a few counts. CDR3 nucleotides: TGTGCCAGCAGTCCCTCTACGGCCAACGTCCTGACTTTC. This gives the protein CASSPSTANVLTF. The chain has TRBV7-3 and TRBJ2-6, with no clear D. The V gene's germline CDR1 is SGHTA and CDR2 FQGTGA. Trimming left V 6 bases short and J 6 bases short, with 9 bases between. The CDR3 extends over 13 amino acids.

The CDR3 protein is CASSYLTTGTKRGNTIYF. In nucleotides, the CDR3 is TGTGCCAGCAGCTATCTAACGACAGGGACTAAGCGTGGAAACACCATATATTTT. The chain links TRBV11-2 to TRBJ1-3, with 7 bases identical to TRBD1. Germline values: CDR1 SGHAT, CDR2 FQNNGV. The CDR3 length is 18 residues. V was clipped by 4 bases and J by 3 bases; unmatched bases: 15.

This clonotype was seen at least ten times. V gene TRBV7-9 combines with J gene TRBJ2-3; D is unclear. Trimming pared 3 bases from V and 4 bases from J, leaving 8 bases between. The CDR3 is 13 residues long. Germline CDR1 and CDR2: SEHNR and FQNEAQ (reference sequence). CDR3 bases: TGTGCCAGCAGCTTGCCAACCCCAGATACGCAGTATTTT. It specifies CASSLPTPDTQYF.